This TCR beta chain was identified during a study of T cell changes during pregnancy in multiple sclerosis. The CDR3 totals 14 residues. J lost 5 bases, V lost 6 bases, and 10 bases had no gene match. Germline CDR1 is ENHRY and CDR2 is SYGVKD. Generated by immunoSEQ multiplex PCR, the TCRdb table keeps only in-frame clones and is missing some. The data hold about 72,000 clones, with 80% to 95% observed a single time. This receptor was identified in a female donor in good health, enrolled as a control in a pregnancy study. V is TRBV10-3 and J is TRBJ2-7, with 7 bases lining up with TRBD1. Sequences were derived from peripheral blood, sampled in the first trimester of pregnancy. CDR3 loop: CAIRTTGADNEQYF. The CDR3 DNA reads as TGTGCCATCAGAACAACAGGGGCGGACAACGAGCAGTACTTC.